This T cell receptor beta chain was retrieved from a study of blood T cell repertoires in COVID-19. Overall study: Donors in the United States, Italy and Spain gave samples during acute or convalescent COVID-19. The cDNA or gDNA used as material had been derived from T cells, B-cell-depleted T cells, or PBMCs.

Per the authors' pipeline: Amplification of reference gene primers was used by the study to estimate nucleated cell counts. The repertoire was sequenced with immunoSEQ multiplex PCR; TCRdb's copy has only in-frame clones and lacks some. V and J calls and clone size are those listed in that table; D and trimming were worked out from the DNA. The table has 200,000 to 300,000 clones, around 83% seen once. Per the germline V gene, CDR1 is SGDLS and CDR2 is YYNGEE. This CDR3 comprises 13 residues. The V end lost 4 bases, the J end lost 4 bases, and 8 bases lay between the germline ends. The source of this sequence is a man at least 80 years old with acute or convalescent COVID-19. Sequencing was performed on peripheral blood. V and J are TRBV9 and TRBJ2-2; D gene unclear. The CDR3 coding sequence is TGTGCCAGCAGCCCCCGAGGCACCGGGGAGCTGTTTTTT. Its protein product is CASSPRGTGELFF.